Listed below are T cell receptor beta chains from one sample, sequenced in a study of blood T cell repertoires in COVID-19. Clones were sequenced by immunoSEQ multiplex PCR, and TCRdb holds only the in-frame ones, with some missing. Of roughly 380,000 clones in the sample, 70% to 90% were seen once. The source material was peripheral blood. Every receptor here comes from a woman in her thirties or forties with COVID-19, enrolled during active disease. Each CDR3 is given with its conserved first and last residue. A D gene is named only where the DNA matches it firmly. Rows may omit the clone size; those that give it use once, few, many or a size class.

D gene	clone size	V gene	J gene	CDR3 DNA	CDR3 protein
TRBD1	-	TRBV7-2	TRBJ1-5	TGTGCCAGCAGCTTATCTGTACCCTGGACAGGGACGGATCAGCCCCAGCATTTT	CASSLSVPWTGTDQPQHF
TRBD1	-	TRBV9	TRBJ1-2	TGTGCCAGCAGCACGGGACAGGGGGACTATGGCTACACCTTC	CASSTGQGDYGYTF
TRBD1	-	TRBV19	TRBJ2-7	TGTGCCAGTAGTACTGGACAGGGCAATAAGCAGTACTTC	CASSTGQGNKQYF
TRBD1	-	TRBV28	TRBJ1-5	TGTGCCAGCAGTTTACCACAGACAGGGGATCAGCCCCAGCATTTT	CASSLPQTGDQPQHF
TRBD1	-	TRBV19	TRBJ1-1	TGTGCCAGTAGTCATCCGGGACAGAAGAACACTGAAGCTTTCTTT	CASSHPGQKNTEAFF
-	-	TRBV5-1	TRBJ2-1	TGCGCCAGCAGCTTTAGGCAGGGGGGTGTAGATGAGCAGTTCTTC	CASSFRQGGVDEQFF
-	-	TRBV7-6	TRBJ2-1	TGTGCCAGCAGCTTAGTAAGCGGGTTCTCCTACAATGAGCAGTTCTTC	CASSLVSGFSYNEQFF
TRBD1	once	TRBV29-1	TRBJ1-1	TGCAGCGTGCTTACAGGGGACCACACTGAAGCTTTCTTT	CSVLTGDHTEAFF
-	-	TRBV28	TRBJ1-2	TGTGCCAGCAGTCCCCTGGGAGGGATGGACTATGGCTACACCTTC	CASSPLGGMDYGYTF
-	-	TRBV6-5	TRBJ2-2	TGTGCCAGCACCGGTCTTGGGAACACCGGGGAGCTGTTTTTT	CASTGLGNTGELFF
-	-	TRBV6-2/TRBV6-3	TRBJ1-2	TGTGCCAGCAGTTACTGGGCCAGGGCCTATGGCTACACCTTC	CASSYWARAYGYTF
-	-	TRBV20-1	TRBJ2-7	TGCAGTGCTAGTACCTCGACTAGTACCTACGAGCAGTACTTC	CSASTSTSTYEQYF
-	-	TRBV6-5	TRBJ2-7	TGTGCCAGCAGTTACTCCACAGGGGGGGGTCGCGAGCAGTACTTC	CASSYSTGGGREQYF
TRBD1	-	TRBV7-3	TRBJ1-3	TGTGCCAGCAGCTTAGGGACAGGGGACACCATATATTTT	CASSLGTGDTIYF
-	-	TRBV4-3	TRBJ2-1	TGCGCCAGCAGCCAAGGTCGCTGGCGGGACGACTACAATGAGCAGTTCTTC	CASSQGRWRDDYNEQFF
-	-	TRBV7-2	TRBJ2-7	TGTGCCAGCAGCTCAACCGGGACACCAGTCTACGAGCAGTACTTC	CASSSTGTPVYEQYF
-	-	TRBV5-6	TRBJ2-1	TGTGCCAGCAGCTTAAGAACAGCCCGAAGGGGTGAGCAGTTCTTC	CASSLRTARRGEQFF
-	-	TRBV27	TRBJ2-7	TGTGCCAGCAGTCCGGACTTTAGGTGGTACTACGAGCAGTACTTC	CASSPDFRWYYEQYF
-	once	TRBV6-5	TRBJ2-5	TGTGCCAGCAGTTCTCCGACAACCCGGGAGACCCAGTACTTC	CASSSPTTRETQYF
-	-	TRBV5-1	TRBJ2-3	TGCGCCAGCAGCCCGGGACTGTCGGTAAAAGATACGCAGTATTTT	CASSPGLSVKDTQYF
TRBD1	once	TRBV29-1	TRBJ2-7	TGCAGCGTTGGGGACAGGGGCCGAACCTACGAGCAGTACTTC	CSVGDRGRTYEQYF
-	-	TRBV30	TRBJ1-2	TGTGCCTGGAGTATAACGGGGAGAGGGGGTGGCTACACCTTC	CAWSITGRGGGYTF
-	-	TRBV7-5	TRBJ2-4	TGTGCCAGAAATACCAGAATAGCGGGGCAAAACATTCAGTACTTC	CARNTRIAGQNIQYF
TRBD1	-	TRBV11-2	TRBJ2-1	TGTGCCAGCAGTTTAGACAGGGGCTTGTATGAGCAGTTCTTC	CASSLDRGLYEQFF
-	-	TRBV10-3	TRBJ1-1	TGTGCCATCATGGAGGGTTTGAACACTGAAGCTTTCTTT	CAIMEGLNTEAFF
-	once	TRBV11-2	TRBJ1-1	TGTGCCAGCAGCTTAGATGGACAGTTTGAAGCTTTCTTT	CASSLDGQFEAFF
TRBD2	-	TRBV7-2	TRBJ2-5	TGTGCCAGCAGCGCGTCCCCACAACTAGCGGAAGAGACCCAGTACTTC	CASSASPQLAEETQYF
TRBD1	-	TRBV28	TRBJ2-7	TGTGCCAGCAGTTTCCTCATCCAGGGGGCGATGAGCTCCTACGAGCAGTACTTC	CASSFLIQGAMSSYEQYF
TRBD2	-	TRBV25-1	TRBJ2-3	TGTGCCAGCAGTGAATTTTTGGGGACTAGCGGCACAGATACGCAGTATTTT	CASSEFLGTSGTDTQYF
-	-	TRBV5-1	TRBJ1-4	TGCGCCAGCAGCCCGCAGGGGACTAATGAAAAACTGTTTTTT	CASSPQGTNEKLFF
-	-	TRBV24-1	TRBJ2-1	TGTGCCACCAGTGACCCTAGGGGGAACCACAATGAGCAGTTCTTC	CATSDPRGNHNEQFF
-	few	TRBV5-8	TRBJ2-7	TGTGCCAGCAGCTTGACAGACTCCTACGAGCAGTACTTC	CASSLTDSYEQYF
-	-	TRBV21-1	TRBJ2-7	TGTGCCAGCAGCAAAGCTAGCGGGATTAGCGAGCAGTACTTC	CASSKASGISEQYF
TRBD2	few	TRBV27	TRBJ2-3	TGTGCCAGCAGTCGGAGCGGGATCGGGCCAGATACGCAGTATTTT	CASSRSGIGPDTQYF
TRBD1	-	TRBV7-2	TRBJ2-5	TGTGCCAGCAGCGGTGACAGGGAGCGGATGCAAGAGACCCAGTACTTC	CASSGDRERMQETQYF
-	-	TRBV30	TRBJ1-6	TGTGCCTGGAGTCCAACCGGGACACCAAATTCACCCCTCCACTTT	CAWSPTGTPNSPLHF
-	-	TRBV4-3	TRBJ2-2	TGCGCCAGCAGCCAATTATACCGGGATTCCACCGGGGAGCTGTTTTTT	CASSQLYRDSTGELFF
-	-	TRBV19	TRBJ1-5	TGTGCCAGTAGGGGGTCCAGGGCTCAGCCCCAGCATTTT	CASRGSRAQPQHF